This T cell receptor beta chain is drawn from a study of blood T cells in healthy people across ages. Each sample used at least 6.5 million PBMCs. This CDR3 contains 11 residues. Germline CDR1 is SGHRS and CDR2 is YFSETQ. Between the trimmed V and J ends, which lost 9 bases and 5 bases, there was a span of 11 bases. Then a second PCR, running about 6 to 12 cycles, was carried out with a sample-barcoded 5' primer and a J-beta primer mix. Each of the cDNA molecules was tagged by a template-switch adaptor with 12 random nucleotides. MiXCR, applied by TCRdb to the 5' RACE reads, yields one record per CDR3 protein. The sample carries about a million distinct CDR3 sequences, less than 45% recorded once.

Sequencing input: blood. This clonotype originated in a man aged 18 to 29 in good health. V gene TRBV5-1 combines with J gene TRBJ1-1; D is undetermined. The CDR3 protein is CATMSGTEAFF. The CDR3 DNA follows: TGCGCCACCATGTCCGGGACTGAAGCTTTCTTT.